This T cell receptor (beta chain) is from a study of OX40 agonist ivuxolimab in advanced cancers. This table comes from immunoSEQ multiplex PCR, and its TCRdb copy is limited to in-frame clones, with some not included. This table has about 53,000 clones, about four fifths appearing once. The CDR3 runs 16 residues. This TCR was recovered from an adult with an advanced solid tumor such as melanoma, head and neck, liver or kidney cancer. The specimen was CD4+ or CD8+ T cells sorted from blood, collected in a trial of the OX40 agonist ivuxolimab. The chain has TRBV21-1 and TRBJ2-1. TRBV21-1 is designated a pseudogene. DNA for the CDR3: TGTGCCAGCAGCTCCCGGCCAAGCAGCCTCGACAATGAGCAGTTCTTC. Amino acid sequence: CASSSRPSSLDNEQFF.